This T cell receptor beta chain derives from a study of Ad26.COV2.S vaccination and SARS-CoV-2 variants. Whole-study context: Participants got Ad26.COV2.S intramuscularly, once or twice 56 days apart.

Treatment described: about 20 received Ad26.COV2.S at low or high dose, single or two shots; 5 received placebo; per-sample allocation not given. Collection of samples fell on day 63 after the first vaccine or placebo injection. This clone occurred once. Clones were sequenced by immunoSEQ multiplex PCR, and TCRdb holds only the in-frame ones, with some missing. There are approximately 480,000 clones in the sample; around 90% occur only once, and around 13% lies in the top ten. Germline V lookup: CDR1 SGHTA, CDR2 FQGNSA. The CDR3 totals 17 residues. The V end was cut by 0 bases, the J end by 0 bases, with 12 bases between.

This sequence was found in a person aged 18-60 years who received the Ad26.COV2.S COVID-19 vaccine or a placebo. V usage is TRBV7-2 and J usage is TRBJ1-3; D might be TRBD1 (5 bases). The sequencing used peripheral blood, collected in a trial of Ad26.COV2.S vaccine versus placebo. CDR3 residues: CASSLAPRASSGNTIYF. CDR3 DNA: TGTGCCAGCAGCTTAGCCCCCAGGGCAAGCTCTGGAAACACCATATATTTT. The entire variable domain, with the rest obtained from reference TRBV7-2 and TRBJ1-3, is as follows: GAGVSQSPSNKVTEKGKDVELRCDPISGHTALYWYRQSLGQGLEFLIYFQGNSAPDKSGLPSDRFSAERTGGSVSTLTIQRTQQEDSAVYLCASSLAPRASSGNTIYFGEGSWLTVV.